This TCR beta chain is drawn from a study of identical twins. A universal primer site was added by template switching, and unique molecular identifiers were carried by the cDNA. TCRdb re-called the 5' RACE reads through MiXCR, storing one row per CDR3 protein. This table holds some 660,000 distinct CDR3 sequences, over 8.5% found once. With no exceptions, donors were healthy Caucasians. V lost 7 bases, J lost 15 bases, and 19 bases lay in between. The CDR3 is 12 residues long. Germline CDR1 MNHEY, CDR2 SVGEGT. This clonotype was detected a few times. Its specificity is not known. Study-level points and caveats: Carriage of fewer insertions was seen in abundant cord blood beta clonotypes, whereas memory repertoires showed none.

The same sample was also studied in work on yellow fever vaccine responses in identical twins.

The receptor's source is a woman younger than 30 in good health. The V call is TRBV6-2 or TRBV6-3, the J call TRBJ2-1; D unclear. The sequencing sample was made of PBMCs. CDR3 DNA sequence: TGTGCCAGCACCCCCGGCGCTAACGCTCGGTTCTTC. It codes for CASTPGANARFF.